Listed below are T cell receptor beta chains from one sample, sequenced in a study of siplizumab effects on memory and regulatory T cells. Generated by immunoSEQ multiplex PCR, the TCRdb table keeps only in-frame clones and is missing some. The repertoire includes some 90,000 clones, just under 90% of them detected once, and around 14% sits in the top ten. Material: CD4+ T cells sorted from blood. The receptors here all came from a human donor in good health. Both conserved end residues are part of each CDR3. The order of the fields is clone size, V gene, D gene, J gene, CDR3 protein, CDR3 DNA. D genes are given only for firm matches. Where a row states a size, it is once, few, many or the class of an expanded clone; other rows omit it.

>NA|TRBV6-5|TRBD2|TRBJ2-1
CASNRRSGSYNEQFF
TGTGCCAGCAATAGACGGAGCGGGAGCTACAATGAGCAGTTCTTC
>NA|TRBV6-5|TRBD1|TRBJ2-2
CASSTRTGGELFF
TGTGCCAGCAGTACTCGGACAGGGGGGGAGCTGTTTTTT
>NA|TRBV4-2|TRBD2|TRBJ2-1
CASSQGLAGVRNEQFF
TGTGCCAGCAGCCAAGGCCTAGCGGGAGTGAGGAATGAGCAGTTCTTC
>few|TRBV2|NA|TRBJ1-1
CASSEDSNTEAFF
TGTGCCAGCAGTGAGGACAGCAACACTGAAGCTTTCTTT
>NA|TRBV10-3|NA|TRBJ1-2
CAIGAGTSANYGYTF
TGTGCCATCGGGGCGGGGACTTCCGCTAACTATGGCTACACCTTC
>NA|TRBV18|TRBD1|TRBJ2-7
CASSGTDSYEQYF
TGTGCCAGCTCAGGGACAGACTCCTACGAGCAGTACTTC
>NA|TRBV7-2|NA|TRBJ2-2
CASSSREGYTGELFF
TGTGCCAGCAGCTCCCGGGAAGGGTACACCGGGGAGCTGTTTTTT
>NA|TRBV11-3|NA|TRBJ2-5
CASSQGKETQYF
TGTGCCAGCAGCCAGGGGAAAGAGACCCAGTACTTC
>NA|TRBV7-8|NA|TRBJ2-6
CASSLEGYVRYVGANVLTF
TGTGCCAGCAGCTTAGAAGGGTATGTCCGGTATGTCGGGGCCAACGTCCTGACTTTC
>NA|TRBV7-2|NA|TRBJ2-7
CASSLASLSYEQYF
TGTGCCAGCAGCTTGGCCAGCCTCTCCTACGAGCAGTACTTC
>NA|TRBV5-1|TRBD1|TRBJ2-7
CASSSRAGQAVGEQYF
TGCGCCAGCAGCTCGAGGGCGGGACAGGCCGTCGGCGAGCAGTACTTC
>NA|TRBV7-3|NA|TRBJ2-2
CASSLIGYRGTGELFF
TGTGCCAGCAGCTTAATCGGGTACAGAGGCACCGGGGAGCTGTTTTTT
>few|TRBV4-1|NA|TRBJ2-3
CASSQVDMGFTDTQYF
TGCGCCAGCAGCCAAGTCGATATGGGGTTCACAGATACGCAGTATTTT
>NA|TRBV28|TRBD2|TRBJ2-3
CASSSPGLAGGGADTQYF
TGTGCCAGCAGTTCCCCGGGACTAGCGGGAGGGGGAGCAGATACGCAGTATTTT
>NA|TRBV10-3|TRBD2|TRBJ2-3
CAIGAGGPTDTQYF
TGTGCCATCGGGGCGGGAGGGCCGACAGATACGCAGTATTTT
>NA|TRBV18|TRBD2|TRBJ2-1
CASSPRVAGASSSYNEQFF
TGTGCCAGCTCACCCCGGGTAGCGGGAGCCTCCAGCTCCTACAATGAGCAGTTCTTC
>NA|TRBV7-8|NA|TRBJ2-1
CASSLARLSAVLNEQFF
TGTGCCAGCAGCTTAGCGCGACTGTCGGCGGTCTTAAATGAGCAGTTCTTC
>NA|TRBV5-1|NA|TRBJ2-1
CASSLVGTSYNEQFF
TGCGCCAGCAGCTTGGTCGGCACCTCCTACAATGAGCAGTTCTTC
>NA|TRBV28|NA|TRBJ1-1
CASSPPQGTEAFF
TGTGCCAGCAGCCCCCCGCAGGGGACTGAAGCTTTCTTT
>NA|TRBV28|TRBD1|TRBJ1-4
CASSLSLRGRGKLFF
TGCGCCAGCAGTTTATCGCTCAGGGGGCGAGGAAAACTGTTTTTT
>NA|TRBV4-1|TRBD2|TRBJ2-7
CASSQEWAGGTYEQYF
TGCGCCAGCAGCCAAGAGTGGGCGGGGGGGACCTACGAGCAGTACTTC
>NA|TRBV10-3|NA|TRBJ1-4
CASGYFGEKLFF
TGTGCCAGTGGGTATTTTGGGGAAAAACTGTTTTTT
>NA|TRBV6-1|TRBD2|TRBJ2-1
CASSEGGLVYNEQFF
TGTGCCAGCAGTGAAGGGGGACTAGTATACAATGAGCAGTTCTTC
>once|TRBV19|NA|TRBJ2-5
CASSIGGQLQETQYF
TGTGCCAGTAGTATCGGGGGCCAGCTCCAAGAGACCCAGTACTTC
>NA|TRBV5-6|NA|TRBJ2-7
CASSFYGGTYEQYF
TGTGCCAGCAGCTTCTATGGGGGTACCTACGAGCAGTACTTC
>NA|TRBV6-4|NA|TRBJ2-1
CASSDSNARTYNEQFF
TGTGCCAGCAGTGACTCAAACGCAAGAACCTACAATGAGCAGTTCTTC
>NA|TRBV5-1|NA|TRBJ2-1
CASSLVRDSSYNEQFF
TGCGCCAGCAGCTTGGTACGGGATAGCTCCTACAATGAGCAGTTCTTC
>NA|TRBV2|TRBD2|TRBJ2-5
CASTSGAFQETQYF
TGTGCCAGCACTAGCGGGGCGTTCCAAGAGACCCAGTACTTC
>few|TRBV7-7|TRBD2|TRBJ2-1
CASSSGLAGNNEQFF
TGTGCTAGCAGCTCGGGACTAGCGGGGAACAATGAGCAGTTCTTC
>NA|TRBV28|NA|TRBJ1-3
CASSLFSSRGNTIYF
TGTGCCAGCAGTTTATTCTCAAGTAGGGGAAACACCATATATTTT
>NA|TRBV18|NA|TRBJ1-3
CASSPVQGTQATGNTIYF
TGTGCCAGCTCACCCGTCCAGGGGACTCAGGCAACTGGAAACACCATATATTTT
>NA|TRBV10-3|TRBD2|TRBJ2-7
CAISPGLRNEQYF
TGTGCCATCAGCCCGGGACTACGGAACGAGCAGTACTTC
>NA|TRBV7-9|NA|TRBJ2-2
CASSFTGELFF
TGTGCCAGCAGCTTCACCGGGGAGCTGTTTTTT
>few|TRBV4-1|TRBD1|TRBJ1-1
CASSQDSGGWHTEAFF
TGCGCCAGCAGCCAAGATTCAGGGGGCTGGCACACTGAAGCTTTCTTT
>NA|TRBV7-2|NA|TRBJ1-1
CASSLRRSATEAFF
TGTGCCAGCAGCTTACGAAGGTCGGCCACTGAAGCTTTCTTT
>NA|TRBV18|NA|TRBJ2-3
CASSTGPGDTQYF
TGTGCCAGCTCAACGGGACCGGGGGATACGCAGTATTTT
>once|TRBV5-6|NA|TRBJ2-2
CASSLVDSGELFF
TGTGCCAGCAGCCTGGTTGATTCCGGGGAGCTGTTTTTT
>NA|TRBV7-9|TRBD1|TRBJ2-5
CASSLGNTGRGQETQYF
TGTGCCAGCAGCTTAGGCAATACGGGTAGGGGGCAGGAGACCCAGTACTTC
>NA|TRBV6-5|NA|TRBJ2-7
CASSYPGSYEQYF
TGTGCCAGCAGTTACCCGGGGTCCTACGAGCAGTACTTC
>NA|TRBV29-1|TRBD2|TRBJ2-5
CSVAGGGETQYF
TGCAGCGTCGCGGGAGGAGGAGAGACCCAGTACTTC
>NA|TRBV4-2|NA|TRBJ2-3
CASSRTRGGSADTQYF
TGTGCCAGCAGCCGAACTAGAGGGGGGAGCGCAGATACGCAGTATTTT
>NA|TRBV5-1|TRBD1|TRBJ1-2
CASSTDRGYGYTF
TGCGCCAGCAGCACCGACAGGGGTTATGGCTACACCTTC
>NA|TRBV19|NA|TRBJ2-1
CASSILGSGYNEQFF
TGTGCCAGTAGTATTTTAGGTAGCGGCTACAATGAGCAGTTCTTC
>NA|TRBV6-5|NA|TRBJ2-7
CASSPRAREGEQYF
TGTGCCAGCAGTCCCCGGGCGCGGGAAGGAGAGCAGTACTTC
>NA|TRBV28|NA|TRBJ1-2
CASRFRYGYTF
TGTGCCTCCAGATTTCGCTACGGCTACACCTTC
>NA|TRBV7-9|NA|TRBJ1-4
CASSRDRRNEKLFF
TGTGCCAGCAGCCGGGACCGACGTAATGAAAAACTGTTTTTT
>NA|TRBV15|TRBD1|TRBJ1-1
CATSAGTAFEAFF
TGTGCCACCAGCGCTGGGACAGCCTTTGAAGCTTTCTTT
>once|TRBV7-9|TRBD1|TRBJ2-1
CASSFLGQGARNEQFF
TGTGCCAGCAGCTTCTTGGGACAGGGGGCGCGTAATGAGCAGTTCTTC
>NA|TRBV18|NA|TRBJ2-3
CASSPPSTDTQYF
TGTGCCAGCTCACCTCCTAGCACAGATACGCAGTATTTT
>NA|TRBV4-2|NA|TRBJ1-3
CASSQVRPGGGGTIYF
TGTGCCAGCAGCCAAGTCCGGCCGGGGGGCGGAGGTACCATATATTTT
>few|TRBV18|NA|TRBJ1-1
CASSLAGVEAFF
TGTGCCAGCTCACTCGCCGGAGTTGAAGCTTTCTTT
>NA|TRBV7-3|NA|TRBJ2-4
CASSSPPVNIQYF
TGTGCCAGCAGCTCTCCCCCGGTAAACATTCAGTACTTC
>few|TRBV7-7|TRBD1|TRBJ2-2
CASSPDRGDTGELFF
TGTGCTAGCAGCCCCGACAGGGGAGACACCGGGGAGCTGTTTTTT
>NA|TRBV30|NA|TRBJ2-6
CAWSTGGVGGANVLTF
TGTGCCTGGTCCACAGGGGGGGTTGGAGGGGCCAACGTCCTGACTTTC
>NA|TRBV28|NA|TRBJ1-2
CASSFRPFYGYTF
TGTGCCAGCAGTTTTCGACCTTTCTATGGCTACACCTTC